Sequencing of this T cell receptor (beta chain) was carried out in a study of blood T cell repertoires in COVID-19. Per the study methods: Amplification with reference gene primers provided the estimates of nucleated cell counts. TCRdb's copy holds only in-frame clones and misses some; the assay was immunoSEQ multiplex PCR. Clonal size and the V and J genes are those of that table, whereas D and trimming came from the DNA. The sample carries some 200,000 clones, around 87% recorded once. The CDR3 spans 13 residues. The germline CDR1 and CDR2 sequences are SNHLY and FYNNEI. V was pared by 6 bases and J by 6 bases, with 3 bases of the junction left unmatched. Living in under 30 US areas, the participants were between about 18 and 100 years of age. Participants were placed into cohorts based on the clinical history they reported.

The source is a man in his thirties or forties in a cohort exposed to, infected with or recovered from COVID-19 (not recorded which). Sequences were obtained from PBMCs or T cells enriched from blood (not recorded which). This chain joins TRBV2 and TRBJ1-4; TRBD1 matches 8 bases. The CDR3 region is CASRATGDEKLFF. The CDR3 DNA sequence: TGTGCCAGCAGAGCGACAGGGGATGAAAAACTGTTTTTT.